The TCR beta chain described here comes from a study of cytomegalovirus exposure and HLA in healthy donors. Study observations and caveats: A few V segments could not be told apart, such as TRBV6-2 and TRBV6-3, and were left out. Links to common viral pathogens appeared, in a later analysis, for several of the most significant clusters. It was in a later analysis that TCR association rates were seen to vary by HLA locus, highest for DRB1 and lowest for HLA-C. TCR beta V- and J-gene trimming was later associated with a missense DCLRE1C variant.

With 60 Vbeta and 13 Jbeta primers, the PCR was carried out. The data were produced by immunoSEQ multiplex PCR, yet TCRdb's version contains in-frame clones alone and is incomplete. The table lists approximately 150,000 clones, 80% of them singletons. Trimming took off 1 base at V and 1 base at J, with 10 bases between the two ends. CDR1 and CDR2 from the germline V gene are LGHNT and FRNRAP. This CDR3 contains 15 residues. Comment on this clone: The antigen is undetermined.

Source material: PBMCs. This sequence was found in a woman aged 35 to 49 in good health and CMV-seronegative. This sequence joins TRBV12-5 and TRBJ2-5; D ambiguous. The CDR3 protein is CASGLDRASQETQYF. The DNA for the CDR3 is TGTGCTAGTGGTTTGGACAGAGCCTCCCAAGAGACCCAGTACTTC.